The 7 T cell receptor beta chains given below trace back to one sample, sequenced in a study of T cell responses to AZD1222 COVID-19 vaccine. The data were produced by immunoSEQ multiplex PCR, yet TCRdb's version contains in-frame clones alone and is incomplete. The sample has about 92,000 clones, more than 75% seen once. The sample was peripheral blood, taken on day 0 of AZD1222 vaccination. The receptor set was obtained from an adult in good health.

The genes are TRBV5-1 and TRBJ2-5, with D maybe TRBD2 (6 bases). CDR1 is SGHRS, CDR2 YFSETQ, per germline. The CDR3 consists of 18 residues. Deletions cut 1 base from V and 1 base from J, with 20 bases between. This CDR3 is CASSLIPSGAGIQETQYF. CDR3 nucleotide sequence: TGCGCCAGCAGCTTGATCCCCTCCGGAGCGGGCATCCAAGAGACCCAGTACTTC.

The DNA for the CDR3 is TGTGCCAGCAGCGTAGGCCCCGGAGCATCGGAGACCCAGTACTTC. Protein: CASSVGPGASETQYF. The chain links TRBV9 to TRBJ2-5; D unclear. The CDR3 consists of 15 residues. V shed 0 bases and J shed 5 bases, with 14 bases lying between them. CDR1 SGDLS and CDR2 YYNGEE come from the germline V gene.

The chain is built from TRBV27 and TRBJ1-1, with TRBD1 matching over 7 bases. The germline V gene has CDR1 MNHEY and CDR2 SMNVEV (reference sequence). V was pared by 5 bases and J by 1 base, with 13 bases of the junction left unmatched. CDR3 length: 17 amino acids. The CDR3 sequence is CASSPAWDRRANTEAFF. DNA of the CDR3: TGTGCCAGCAGTCCCGCATGGGACAGACGAGCGAACACTGAAGCTTTCTTT.

The CDR3 protein is CASSPNRGGQPQHF. CDR3 sequence (DNA): TGTGCCAGCAGCCCTAACAGGGGTGGGCAGCCCCAGCATTTT. J is TRBJ1-5 and V is TRBV3-1 (or the pseudogene TRBV3-2); 7 bases fit TRBD1. Germline CDR1 and CDR2: LGHDT and YNNKEL (reference sequence). Trimming took 4 bases from V and 7 from J; bases not matched to a gene: 7. The CDR3 consists of 14 residues.

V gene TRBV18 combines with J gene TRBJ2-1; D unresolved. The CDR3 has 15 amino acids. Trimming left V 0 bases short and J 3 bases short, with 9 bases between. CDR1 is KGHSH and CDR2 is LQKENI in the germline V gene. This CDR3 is CASSPPTPVYNEQFF. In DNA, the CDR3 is TGTGCCAGCTCACCACCGACTCCTGTCTACAATGAGCAGTTCTTC.

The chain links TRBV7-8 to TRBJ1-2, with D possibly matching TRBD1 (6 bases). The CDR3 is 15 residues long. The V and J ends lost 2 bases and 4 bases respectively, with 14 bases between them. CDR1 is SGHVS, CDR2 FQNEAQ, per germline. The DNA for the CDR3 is TGTGCCAGCAGCTTATCCACAGGGTTGGGCTATGGCTACACCTTC. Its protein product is CASSLSTGLGYGYTF.

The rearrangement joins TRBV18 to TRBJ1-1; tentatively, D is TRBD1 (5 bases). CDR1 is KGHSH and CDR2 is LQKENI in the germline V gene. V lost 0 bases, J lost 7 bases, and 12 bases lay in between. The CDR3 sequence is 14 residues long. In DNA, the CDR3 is TGTGCCAGCTCACCACCTATCGGGGACGTTGAAGCTTTCTTT. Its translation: CASSPPIGDVEAFF.